The entry below gives a single T cell receptor (beta chain) sequence along with its context. Its antigen is unidentified. Germline CDR1 reads MNHEY; CDR2 reads SVGAGI. The ends were cut back, 5 bases at V and 7 bases at J, with 9 bases in the middle. This CDR3 has 12 amino acids. This specimen comes from a study of cytomegalovirus exposure and HLA in healthy donors. Overall study results and limits: Another analysis was done later, and it associated 16,951 TCR beta sequences with HLA alleles at 0.05 false discovery rate.

PCR employed 60 Vbeta and 13 Jbeta primers. Libraries were prepared by immunoSEQ multiplex PCR; TCRdb keeps only in-frame clonotypes and omits some of them. The sample includes 150,000 to 200,000 clones, about 75% seen only once; the top ten take 2.5% to 3.5%. The V and J genes are TRBV6-5 and TRBJ2-1, with D possibly TRBD2 on 5 matching bases. Sequenced input: PBMCs. The source of this sequence is a woman aged 45 to 65 in good health and CMV-seropositive. CDR3 bases: TGTGCCAGCAGTCCCCGGAGGAATGAGCAGTTCTTC. Its translation: CASSPRRNEQFF.